This passage covers 4 T cell receptor beta chains from one sample sequenced in a study of technical replicates of blood from several donors. Some clones are missing from TCRdb's copy, which holds only in-frame ones; the method was immunoSEQ multiplex PCR. The sample yields tens of thousands of clones, nearly 97% seen once. Sequences were obtained from T cells isolated from PBMCs. The receptor set was obtained from a human donor in good health.

The chain is built from TRBV11-2 and TRBJ2-7; 9 nucleotides match TRBD2. The V segment lost 0 bases and the J segment 2 bases; nucleotides outside the gene matches: 5. Germline lookup yields CDR1 SGHAT and CDR2 FQNNGV. This CDR3 comprises 16 residues. The CDR3: CASSLDLTSGTYEQYF. As DNA, the CDR3 is TGTGCCAGCAGCTTAGATCTGACTAGCGGAACCTACGAGCAGTACTTC.

The chain employs TRBV11-2 and TRBJ1-1, with D unresolved. From germline, CDR1 is SGHAT and CDR2 FQNNGV. V was trimmed by 5 bases and J by 2 bases, leaving 12 bases between them. The CDR3 length is 14 residues. The CDR3 loop reads CASSLGTVNTEAFF. DNA of the CDR3: TGTGCCAGCAGCCTAGGCACGGTTAACACTGAAGCTTTCTTT.

The J gene is TRBJ2-3, the V gene TRBV6-5, with TRBD2 identical over 10 bases. The J segment lost 5 bases and the V segment lost 10 bases, leaving 12 bases of the junction unmatched. CDR1 and CDR2 from the germline V gene are MNHEY and SVGAGI. CDR3 length: 15 amino acids. CDR3 in DNA: TGTGCCACCCAGGAGCGGGGGGGCCTCATAGATACGCAGTATTTT. Protein: CATQERGGLIDTQYF.

The chain uses TRBV5-6 and TRBJ2-1; TRBD1 aligns across 8 bases. The CDR3 is made up of 13 amino acids. Per the germline V gene, CDR1 is SGHDT and CDR2 is YYEEEE. The V segment lost 5 bases and the J segment 12 bases; nucleotides outside the gene matches: 10. CDR3 in amino acids: CASSSDRELGQFF. The CDR3 bases are TGTGCCAGCAGTTCGGACAGGGAACTCGGGCAGTTCTTC.